The 21 T cell receptor beta chains in this list originate from one sample, sequenced in a study of blood T cell repertoires in COVID-19. Sequenced by immunoSEQ multiplex PCR; TCRdb stores in-frame clones only, minus some. The sample comprises over 600,000 clones, about 90% of which are singletons, and over 0.2% rests with the top ten. Input material: peripheral blood. These receptors all stem from a woman under 30 with acute or convalescent COVID-19.

The chain is built from TRBV7-9 and TRBJ1-4, with D unresolved. Germline-derived CDR1 and CDR2 are SEHNR and FQNEAQ (reference sequence). V was cut by 6 bases and J by 12 bases, with 23 bases left in between. The CDR3 runs 15 residues. CDR3 bases: TGTGCCAGCAGTCTAAAGTTACAGACCTCCGGGGAACTGTTTTTT. This encodes CASSLKLQTSGELFF.

Concerning this clone itself: Other nucleotide sequences in the sample specify the same CDR3. This CDR3 reads CASSHDRGSGYTF. The CDR3 DNA reads TGTGCCAGCAGCCACGACAGGGGCTCTGGCTACACCTTC. V and J are TRBV12-3 or TRBV12-4 and TRBJ1-2, with TRBD1 matching over 8 bases. The CDR3 consists of 13 residues. J was trimmed by 7 bases and V by 6 bases; bases with no gene match: 7.

The chain has TRBV9 and TRBJ2-1, with D perhaps TRBD1 (6 bases). This CDR3 is 15 amino acids long. V lost 0 bases and J lost 7, with 14 bases in between. From germline, CDR1 is SGDLS and CDR2 YYNGEE. The CDR3 DNA sequence: TGTGCCAGCAGCGTAGGGGCAGGGGTTCAGAATGAGCAGTTCTTC. This translates into CASSVGAGVQNEQFF.

The gene calls are TRBV6-4 and TRBJ2-3, with TRBD2 matching 10 bases. The CDR3 totals 14 residues. V gave up 8 bases and J gave up 4 bases; unmatched junction bases: 6. CDR1 MRHNA and CDR2 SNTAGT come from the germline V gene. CDR3 protein: CASGETSGADTQYF. The DNA of the CDR3 is TGTGCCAGCGGAGAAACTAGCGGGGCAGATACGCAGTATTTT.

The chain is built from TRBV6-5 and TRBJ2-3; 8 nucleotides agree with TRBD2. This CDR3 has 15 amino acids. Germline CDR1 and CDR2: MNHEY and SVGAGI. V dropped 8 bases and J dropped 4; count of bases not matched to a gene: 11. The DNA of the CDR3 is TGTGCCAGCGCGGAATCAGCGGGGGCCGCAGATACGCAGTATTTT. Amino acids: CASAESAGAADTQYF.

The chain links TRBV5-1 to TRBJ2-3; 7 positions match TRBD1. The germline gives CDR1 SGHRS, CDR2 YFSETQ. The CDR3 is 14 amino acids. The V segment lost 4 bases and the J segment 1 base; nucleotides outside the gene matches: 3. CDR3 residues: CASSPQGGTDTQYF. The CDR3, as DNA: TGCGCCAGCAGCCCCCAGGGGGGCACAGATACGCAGTATTTT.

The genes are TRBV5-5 and TRBJ2-3, with 7 positions matching TRBD2. Trimming took 0 bases from V and 5 from J; bases not matched to a gene: 12. Per germline, CDR1 SGHKS and CDR2 YYEKEE (reference sequence). The CDR3 consists of 17 residues. The CDR3 is CASSLALRAGVQDTQYF. Written as DNA, the CDR3 is TGTGCCAGCAGCTTGGCCCTGCGGGCGGGGGTTCAAGATACGCAGTATTTT.

CDR3 residues: CASSDNRVTQPQHF. The CDR3 DNA follows: TGTGCCAGCAGCGATAACAGGGTAACCCAGCCCCAGCATTTT. This sequence joins TRBV7-8 and TRBJ1-5; TRBD1 is a possible D gene (6 bases). Between the trimmed V and J ends, which lost 5 bases and 7 bases, there was a span of 15 bases. Germline lookup yields CDR1 SGHVS and CDR2 FQNEAQ. The CDR3 consists of 14 residues.

As for this clone: The junction and the germline gene differ at one end; a read error may be behind it. CDR3 amino acids: CASSDSYEQFF. The DNA of the CDR3 is TGTGCCAGCAGTGACTCCTATGAGCAGTTCTTC. This chain uses TRBV6-5 with TRBJ2-1; no reliable D call. Germline loops: CDR1 MNHEY, CDR2 SVGAGI. The CDR3 covers 11 residues.

The chain employs TRBV5-1 and TRBJ1-1, with TRBD1 matching over 9 bases. The CDR3 totals 15 residues. Germline-derived CDR1 and CDR2 are SGHRS and YFSETQ. Unmatched junction bases numbered 8, after V lost 4 bases and J lost 4 bases. The CDR3 protein is CASSGTGGSSTEAFF. In DNA form, the CDR3 reads TGCGCCAGCAGCGGTACAGGGGGCTCTAGCACTGAAGCTTTCTTT.

V is TRBV1 and J is TRBJ1-2; the DNA was not used to check the table's D call, TRBD1. TRBV1 is deemed a pseudogene. This CDR3 comprises 13 residues. This chain's CDR3 is CTSSREPLQGSTF. In nucleotides, the CDR3 is TGCACCAGCAGCCGAGAGCCCTTACAGGGTAGCACCTTC.

The chain carries TRBV6-5 and TRBJ1-2; possibly TRBD1 for D (6 bases). Trimming cost V 6 bases and J 1 base, with 15 bases left between them. CDR1 MNHEY and CDR2 SVGAGI come from the germline V gene. The CDR3 spans 15 residues. CDR3 amino acids: CASSLTGTFNYGYTF. CDR3 in DNA: TGTGCCAGCAGCCTGACAGGAACTTTTAACTATGGCTACACCTTC.

A few counts support this clone. The rearrangement uses TRBV19 and TRBJ1-4; 7 nucleotides match TRBD1. The CDR3 has 17 amino acids. CDR1 and CDR2 (germline): LNHDA, SQIVND (reference sequence). Unmatched junction bases numbered 16, after V lost 8 bases and J lost 4 bases. The CDR3: CASGDRAHIFLNEKLFF. The CDR3 DNA reads TGTGCCAGTGGCGACAGGGCCCACATCTTCCTTAATGAAAAACTGTTTTTT.

This chain links TRBV4-1 with TRBJ2-7, with 7 bases fitting TRBD1. The CDR3 runs 17 residues. Looked up from germline, CDR1 is MGHRA and CDR2 is YSYEKL. The V gene end was trimmed by 0 bases and the J gene end by 1 base; junction bases not matched to a gene: 9. The CDR3 nucleotides read TGCGCCAGCAGCCAAGATCAGTACAGGGGACCTTCCTACGAGCAGTACTTC. Protein sequence: CASSQDQYRGPSYEQYF.

The chain has TRBV9 and TRBJ2-2, with TRBD1 matching over 9 bases. The CDR3 runs to 15 residues. The V gene end was trimmed by 7 bases and the J gene end by 4 bases; junction bases not matched to a gene: 8. Germline-derived CDR1 and CDR2 are SGDLS and YYNGEE. The CDR3 DNA is TGTGCCAGCGGAAGAGGGACAGGGTTCACCGGGGAGCTGTTTTTT. This translates into CASGRGTGFTGELFF.

The rearrangement joins TRBV2 to TRBJ2-4; 7 nucleotides match TRBD1. The germline CDR1 and CDR2 sequences are SNHLY and FYNNEI. There are 16 residues in the CDR3. With 6 bases clipped from V and 0 bases from J, the junction kept 8 bases outside the gene matches. CDR3 sequence: CASRTGVALAKNIQYF. The CDR3 DNA reads TGTGCCAGCAGAACAGGGGTAGCGTTAGCCAAAAACATTCAGTACTTC.

The chain combines TRBV21-1 with TRBJ1-4; the D call in the table, TRBD1, was not verified against the DNA. TRBV21-1 is a pseudogene segment. The CDR3 contains 13 residues. The CDR3 region has the DNA TGTGCCAGCAAAACAGAAGAAAATGAAAAACTGTTTTTT. Amino acid sequence: CASKTEENEKLFF.

This chain connects TRBV29-1 to TRBJ1-2; possible D gene TRBD1, 5 bases. V was trimmed by 1 base and J by 4 bases, leaving 10 bases between them. CDR1 and CDR2 from the germline V gene are SQVTM and ANQGSEA. The CDR3 runs 13 residues. CDR3 nucleotide sequence: TGCAGCGTTGAAGGTGGACACTCCTATGGCTACACCTTC. Translating it yields CSVEGGHSYGYTF.

This CDR3 is CASSLQKGHQETQYF. CDR3 coding DNA: TGTGCCAGCAGCTTACAGAAGGGGCACCAAGAGACCCAGTACTTC. The V call is TRBV7-9, the J call TRBJ2-5, with D perhaps matching TRBD1 (5 bases). Trimming removed 2 bases from V and 0 bases from J, with 10 bases in between. Per the germline V gene, CDR1 is SEHNR and CDR2 is FQNEAQ (reference sequence). The length of the CDR3 is 15 residues.

The rearrangement joins TRBV4-2 to TRBJ2-3; 15 bases line up with TRBD2. Germline-derived CDR1 and CDR2 are LGHNA and YNFKEQ. The V segment lost 1 base and the J segment 2 bases; nucleotides outside the gene matches: 1. The CDR3 is made up of 17 amino acids. CDR3 loop: CASSQGTSGGDTDTQYF. For the CDR3, the DNA is TGTGCCAGCAGCCAAGGGACTAGCGGGGGGGACACAGATACGCAGTATTTT.

The chain joins TRBV4-1 to TRBJ1-3; a weak D match, TRBD1 (5 bases). Germline-derived CDR1 and CDR2 are MGHRA and YSYEKL. V lost 4 bases and J lost 1, with 11 bases in between. The CDR3 loop spans 15 amino acids. CDR3: CASSRQLPSGNTIYF. CDR3 DNA: TGCGCCAGCAGCCGACAGCTACCTTCTGGAAACACCATATATTTT.